The TCR beta chain described here comes from a study of cytomegalovirus exposure and HLA in healthy donors. The wider study: Clustering assigned 81% of the roughly 380 genotyped donors to the Caucasian-associated ancestry cluster.

This CDR3 has 14 residues. The V segment lost 3 bases and the J segment 4 bases; nucleotides outside the gene matches: 2. CDR1 is MNHEY and CDR2 is SMNVEV in the germline V gene (reference sequence). This clone was seen once. The PCR contained 60 Vbeta and 13 Jbeta primers. Clones were sequenced by immunoSEQ multiplex PCR, and TCRdb holds only the in-frame ones, with some missing. The data show about 130,000 clones, with approximately 75% seen just once and approximately 3.8% held by the top ten. Sample: PBMCs. This receptor was obtained from a man under 40 in good health and CMV-seronegative. This sequence joins TRBV27 and TRBJ2-1; 8 bases align to TRBD2. The CDR3 is CASSFGGGYNEQFF. The DNA for the CDR3 is TGTGCCAGCAGTTTCGGGGGGGGATACAATGAGCAGTTCTTC.